The 9 T cell receptor beta chains below all came from one sample that was sequenced in a study of cytomegalovirus exposure and HLA in healthy donors. Primers: 60 Vbeta forward and 13 Jbeta reverse. The assay was immunoSEQ multiplex PCR, and TCRdb's table has in-frame clones only and misses some. The top ten hold about an eighth of the sample, which has over 35,000 clones, about 50% seen once. The sequencing input was PBMCs. All receptors derive from a human donor in good health.

This sequence joins TRBV2 and TRBJ2-1, with TRBD1 matching 7 bases. V was clipped by 6 bases and J by 9 bases; unmatched bases: 14. Per germline, CDR1 SNHLY and CDR2 FYNNEI. The CDR3 contains 15 residues. CDR3 bases: TGTGCCAGCAGGCCCTCAGGGGGTTATCGTGGTGAGCAGTTCTTC. Residues: CASRPSGGYRGEQFF.

J is TRBJ1-3 and V is TRBV6-5; 8 bases match TRBD1. From germline, CDR1 is MNHEY and CDR2 SVGAGI. Trimming removed 2 bases from V and 7 bases from J; junction bases left unmatched: 7. The CDR3 has 15 residues. CDR3 DNA sequence: TGTGCCAGCAGTTACGGGACAGGCCGAGGGAACACCATATATTTT. It specifies CASSYGTGRGNTIYF.

The rearrangement links TRBV7-2 to TRBJ1-1; 7 positions agree with TRBD1. The CDR3 consists of 15 residues. Trimming at V came to 4 bases and at J to 2 bases, leaving 7 bases not matched to a gene. CDR1 is SGHTA and CDR2 is FQGNSA in the germline V gene. CDR3 DNA sequence: TGTGCCAGCAGCTCGAGGGGACAGCGAAACACTGAAGCTTTCTTT. Protein sequence: CASSSRGQRNTEAFF.

This clone was seen a single time. This chain uses TRBV6-1 with TRBJ2-1; D possibly corresponds to TRBD1 (6 bases). V was clipped by 6 bases and J by 2 bases, with 14 bases between them. Per the germline V gene, CDR1 is MNHNS and CDR2 is SASEGT. The CDR3 totals 15 residues. The CDR3 DNA reads as TGTGCCAGCAGGTCGGGACACAGGGCCTACAATGAGCAGTTCTTC. Its translation is CASRSGHRAYNEQFF.

This clone was detected a few times. The chain links TRBV30 to TRBJ1-6; TRBD1 is a possible D gene (6 bases). V lost 3 bases and J lost 5, with 17 bases in between. CDR3 length: 16 amino acids. Germline lookup yields CDR1 GTSNPN and CDR2 SVGIG (reference sequence). The CDR3 protein is CAWRGFRGIDNSPLHF. The CDR3 DNA reads TGTGCCTGGAGAGGCTTCAGGGGAATCGATAATTCACCCCTCCACTTT.

This clone was seen a handful of times. The chain employs TRBV5-1 and TRBJ1-5; D gene ambiguous. Trimming shortened V by 4 bases and J by 4 bases, and 9 bases separated the two germline ends. The CDR3 extends over 13 amino acids. The germline CDR1 and CDR2 sequences are SGHRS and YFSETQ. CDR3 in amino acids: CASSTGPNQPQHF. The CDR3 nucleotides are TGCGCCAGCAGCACGGGTCCGAATCAGCCCCAGCATTTT. The full variable domain, in which reference TRBV5-1 and TRBJ1-5 provide the parts outside the CDR3, is KAGVTQTPRYLIKTRGQQVTLSCSPISGHRSVSWYQQTPGQGLQFLFEYFSETQRNKGNFPGRFSGRQFSNSRSEMNVSTLELGDSALYLCASSTGPNQPQHFGDGTRLSIL.

The chain combines TRBV2 with TRBJ2-7; 10 bases align to TRBD2. The CDR3 loop spans 16 amino acids. Germline V gene data show CDR1 as SNHLY and CDR2 as FYNNEI. V was pared by 6 bases and J by 4 bases, with 12 bases of the junction left unmatched. The CDR3 protein is CASSPTERGGQYEQYF. Written as DNA, the CDR3 is TGTGCCAGCAGCCCGACGGAGCGGGGGGGCCAATACGAGCAGTACTTC.

This clone turned up a few times. The chain has TRBV4-1 and TRBJ1-1, with 11 bases aligning to TRBD1. This CDR3 contains 15 residues. V lost 1 base and J lost 8; bases outside the gene matches: 6. Germline V gene data show CDR1 as MGHRA and CDR2 as YSYEKL. CDR3 sequence reads: CASSQAGTGGREAFF. The DNA for the CDR3 is TGCGCCAGCAGCCAAGCCGGGACAGGGGGTAGGGAAGCTTTCTTT.

The V gene is TRBV29-1, the J gene TRBJ2-3, with TRBD1 matching over 9 bases. V was pared by 6 bases and J by 0 bases, with 7 bases of the junction left unmatched. The germline V gene has CDR1 SQVTM and CDR2 ANQGSEA. This CDR3 is built from 15 residues. This CDR3 is CSVSTGGHSTDTQYF. The CDR3 nucleotides are TGCAGCGTGTCGACAGGGGGTCATAGCACAGATACGCAGTATTTT.